This is a list of T cell receptor beta chains from one sample in a study of blood T cell repertoires in COVID-19. Assay: immunoSEQ multiplex PCR; the TCRdb copy retains only in-frame clones and omits some. The table lists some 170,000 clones, 81% of them singletons. What was sequenced was peripheral blood. These receptors all come from a man aged 60 to 75 with active or convalescent COVID-19. Each CDR3 is given with its conserved first and last residue. Each record gives: V gene, J gene, clone size, D gene, CDR3 protein, CDR3 DNA. D genes are given only for firm matches. Expanded clones are given a class, and other clones once, few, many or no size at all.

v_call: TRBV5-1
j_call: TRBJ2-1
clone_size: few
d_call: .
cdr3_aa: CASSLDPSSMREQFF
cdr3_nt: TGCGCCAGCAGCTTGGATCCCAGCTCCATGCGGGAGCAGTTCTTC

v_call: TRBV5-1
j_call: TRBJ2-3
clone_size: .
d_call: TRBD2
cdr3_aa: CASSSGTRATDTQYF
cdr3_nt: TGCGCCAGCAGCTCCGGGACTAGGGCAACAGATACGCAGTATTTT

v_call: TRBV9
j_call: TRBJ2-2
clone_size: .
d_call: TRBD2
cdr3_aa: CASSVGLAGGELFF
cdr3_nt: TGTGCCAGCAGCGTAGGACTAGCGGGCGGGGAGCTGTTTTTT

v_call: TRBV6-1
j_call: TRBJ1-1
clone_size: .
d_call: TRBD1
cdr3_aa: CASSDRQGLTEAFF
cdr3_nt: TGTGCCAGCAGTGACAGACAGGGACTCACTGAAGCTTTCTTT

v_call: TRBV7-9
j_call: TRBJ1-2
clone_size: .
d_call: TRBD1
cdr3_aa: CASSGGGQGAPGYTF
cdr3_nt: TGTGCCAGCAGCGGGGGCGGACAGGGGGCGCCTGGCTACACCTTC

v_call: TRBV4-1
j_call: TRBJ1-2
clone_size: .
d_call: .
cdr3_aa: CASSHGQSSPPPNYGYTF
cdr3_nt: TGCGCCAGCAGCCACGGACAGTCCTCACCTCCTCCTAACTATGGCTACACCTTC

v_call: TRBV7-3
j_call: TRBJ2-2
clone_size: .
d_call: TRBD1
cdr3_aa: CASSPRGPGELFF
cdr3_nt: TGTGCCAGCAGCCCAAGGGGGCCCGGGGAGCTGTTTTTT

v_call: TRBV10-3
j_call: TRBJ1-6
clone_size: .
d_call: .
cdr3_aa: CAISEVGSAGSPLHF
cdr3_nt: TGTGCCATCAGTGAGGTGGGCTCAGCGGGTTCACCCCTCCACTTT

v_call: TRBV12-5
j_call: TRBJ2-1
clone_size: .
d_call: TRBD2
cdr3_aa: CASGSTELAGGPGEQFF
cdr3_nt: TGTGCTAGTGGTTCAACTGAGCTAGCGGGAGGGCCAGGGGAGCAGTTCTTC

v_call: TRBV5-1
j_call: TRBJ1-1
clone_size: .
d_call: TRBD1
cdr3_aa: CASSPRGQGVEVAMNTEAFF
cdr3_nt: TGCGCCAGCAGCCCCCGAGGACAGGGGGTAGAGGTCGCCATGAACACTGAAGCTTTCTTT

v_call: TRBV23-1
j_call: TRBJ1-2
clone_size: once
d_call: .
cdr3_aa: CASSHFSGLGGNYGYTF
cdr3_nt: TGCGCCAGCAGTCACTTTTCAGGATTAGGAGGAAACTATGGCTACACCTTC

v_call: TRBV19
j_call: TRBJ1-3
clone_size: .
d_call: .
cdr3_aa: CASSARGATGNTIYF
cdr3_nt: TGTGCCAGTAGTGCGCGCGGGGCAACTGGAAACACCATATATTTT

v_call: TRBV5-6
j_call: TRBJ2-7
clone_size: .
d_call: TRBD2
cdr3_aa: CASSAGLAGSYEQYF
cdr3_nt: TGTGCCAGCAGCGCGGGACTAGCGGGATCCTACGAGCAGTACTTC

v_call: TRBV18
j_call: TRBJ2-5
clone_size: .
d_call: .
cdr3_aa: CASSQSQKETQYF
cdr3_nt: TGTGCCAGCTCACAATCACAGAAAGAGACCCAGTACTTC

v_call: TRBV5-5
j_call: TRBJ2-2
clone_size: .
d_call: TRBD2
cdr3_aa: CASSLGTSANTGELFF
cdr3_nt: TGTGCCAGCAGCTTGGGGACTAGCGCGAACACCGGGGAGCTGTTTTTT

v_call: TRBV20-1
j_call: TRBJ1-2
clone_size: few
d_call: .
cdr3_aa: CSARDYEGYTF
cdr3_nt: TGCAGTGCTAGAGATTATGAGGGCTACACCTTC

v_call: TRBV6-5
j_call: TRBJ1-1
clone_size: few
d_call: TRBD1
cdr3_aa: CASSYSQGARTEAFF
cdr3_nt: TGTGCCAGCAGTTACTCGCAGGGGGCAAGGACTGAAGCTTTCTTT

v_call: TRBV5-4
j_call: TRBJ2-3
clone_size: few
d_call: .
cdr3_aa: CASSIAGTVTDTQYF
cdr3_nt: TGTGCCAGCAGCATAGCCGGGACTGTTACAGATACGCAGTATTTT

v_call: TRBV7-2
j_call: TRBJ2-7
clone_size: .
d_call: .
cdr3_aa: CASSLASDYEQYF
cdr3_nt: TGTGCCAGCAGCTTGGCTAGCGACTACGAGCAGTACTTC

v_call: TRBV6-5
j_call: TRBJ1-2
clone_size: once
d_call: .
cdr3_aa: CASVPSNYGYTF
cdr3_nt: TGTGCCAGCGTCCCCTCTAACTATGGCTACACCTTC

v_call: TRBV11-2
j_call: TRBJ1-2
clone_size: .
d_call: .
cdr3_aa: CASSLAGTGTRGYGYTF
cdr3_nt: TGTGCCAGCAGCTTGGCAGGGACGGGGACTAGAGGCTATGGCTACACCTTC

v_call: TRBV7-6
j_call: TRBJ2-3
clone_size: .
d_call: TRBD2
cdr3_aa: CASSLGTSGVADTQYF
cdr3_nt: TGTGCCAGCAGCCTCGGGACTAGCGGGGTTGCAGATACGCAGTATTTT

v_call: TRBV6-1
j_call: TRBJ1-5
clone_size: .
d_call: .
cdr3_aa: CASSEAPGASNQPQHF
cdr3_nt: TGTGCCAGCAGTGAAGCCCCAGGGGCTAGCAATCAGCCCCAGCATTTT

v_call: TRBV5-1
j_call: TRBJ1-2
clone_size: .
d_call: .
cdr3_aa: CASSLGGRNYGYTF
cdr3_nt: TGCGCCAGCAGCTTGGGGGGGCGCAACTATGGCTACACCTTC

v_call: TRBV24-1
j_call: TRBJ2-1
clone_size: .
d_call: TRBD1
cdr3_aa: CATGRGQGYNEQFF
cdr3_nt: TGTGCCACCGGGCGAGGACAGGGCTACAATGAGCAGTTCTTC

v_call: TRBV11-2
j_call: TRBJ2-5
clone_size: few
d_call: .
cdr3_aa: CASSQTDRTQETQYF
cdr3_nt: TGTGCCAGCAGCCAGACTGACAGAACCCAAGAGACCCAGTACTTC

v_call: TRBV19
j_call: TRBJ1-5
clone_size: .
d_call: .
cdr3_aa: CASSIGRETRVLGQPQHF
cdr3_nt: TGTGCCAGTAGTATAGGTCGGGAGACAAGGGTTCTCGGTCAGCCCCAGCATTTT

v_call: TRBV7-9
j_call: TRBJ2-5
clone_size: .
d_call: TRBD2
cdr3_aa: CASSLSGAGQETQYF
cdr3_nt: TGTGCCAGCAGCCTGAGCGGGGCCGGACAAGAGACCCAGTACTTC

v_call: TRBV2
j_call: TRBJ2-5
clone_size: .
d_call: TRBD2
cdr3_aa: CASSGLAGYQETQYF
cdr3_nt: TGTGCCAGCAGTGGACTAGCGGGGTACCAAGAGACCCAGTACTTC

v_call: TRBV6-5
j_call: TRBJ2-7
clone_size: once
d_call: TRBD2
cdr3_aa: CASISSGSPGEQYF
cdr3_nt: TGTGCCAGCATCTCTAGCGGGTCCCCGGGTGAGCAGTACTTC

v_call: TRBV2
j_call: TRBJ1-5
clone_size: .
d_call: .
cdr3_aa: CASSERGGSNQPQHF
cdr3_nt: TGTGCCAGCAGTGAAAGGGGGGGGAGCAATCAGCCCCAGCATTTT

v_call: TRBV11-2
j_call: TRBJ1-5
clone_size: .
d_call: .
cdr3_aa: CASSLSRDQPQHF
cdr3_nt: TGTGCCAGCAGCTTAAGCCGAGATCAGCCCCAGCATTTT

v_call: TRBV2
j_call: TRBJ2-7
clone_size: .
d_call: TRBD1
cdr3_aa: CASSPFGQGSYEQYF
cdr3_nt: TGTGCCAGCAGCCCATTTGGACAGGGATCCTACGAGCAGTACTTC

v_call: TRBV6-2/TRBV6-3
j_call: TRBJ2-1
clone_size: .
d_call: .
cdr3_aa: CASSTSSYNEQFF
cdr3_nt: TGTGCCAGCAGTACCAGCTCCTACAATGAGCAGTTCTTC

v_call: TRBV9
j_call: TRBJ1-4
clone_size: few
d_call: TRBD1
cdr3_aa: CASSETGVNEKLFF
cdr3_nt: TGTGCCAGCAGCGAGACAGGGGTTAATGAAAAACTGTTTTTT

v_call: TRBV2
j_call: TRBJ2-7
clone_size: .
d_call: .
cdr3_aa: CASLSSETDHEQYF
cdr3_nt: TGTGCCAGCCTAAGCAGCGAGACAGACCACGAGCAGTACTTC

v_call: TRBV18
j_call: TRBJ2-7
clone_size: .
d_call: .
cdr3_aa: CASSETLDSSYEQYF
cdr3_nt: TGTGCCAGCTCAGAAACCCTGGACAGCTCCTACGAGCAGTACTTC

v_call: TRBV5-1
j_call: TRBJ2-7
clone_size: .
d_call: TRBD2
cdr3_aa: CASSLASGTSGEQYF
cdr3_nt: TGCGCCAGCAGCTTGGCGTCCGGGACTAGTGGTGAGCAGTACTTC

v_call: TRBV6-4
j_call: TRBJ2-7
clone_size: .
d_call: .
cdr3_aa: CASRAPGGTVLYEQYF
cdr3_nt: TGTGCCAGCAGAGCCCCGGGCGGGACAGTACTCTACGAGCAGTACTTC

v_call: TRBV28
j_call: TRBJ2-7
clone_size: .
d_call: .
cdr3_aa: CASSLPGRNYEQYF
cdr3_nt: TGTGCCAGCAGTTTGCCTGGCAGAAACTACGAGCAGTACTTC

v_call: TRBV5-4
j_call: TRBJ2-5
clone_size: .
d_call: TRBD2
cdr3_aa: CASSLISGGQETQYF
cdr3_nt: TGTGCCAGCAGCTTGATTAGCGGGGGCCAAGAGACCCAGTACTTC

v_call: TRBV28
j_call: TRBJ2-1
clone_size: .
d_call: .
cdr3_aa: CASITGRNYNEQFF
cdr3_nt: TGTGCCAGCATTACAGGGAGAAACTACAATGAGCAGTTCTTC

v_call: TRBV19
j_call: TRBJ2-3
clone_size: few
d_call: .
cdr3_aa: CASTKMQGSTDTQYF
cdr3_nt: TGTGCCAGTACCAAAATGCAGGGGTCCACAGATACGCAGTATTTT

v_call: TRBV7-2
j_call: TRBJ2-3
clone_size: few
d_call: TRBD2
cdr3_aa: CASSSRVAGVTDTQYF
cdr3_nt: TGTGCCAGCAGCTCCCGGGTGGCGGGGGTCACAGATACGCAGTATTTT

v_call: TRBV11-2
j_call: TRBJ1-1
clone_size: few
d_call: .
cdr3_aa: CASSLPQERLWDTEAFF
cdr3_nt: TGTGCCAGCAGCTTGCCCCAAGAAAGACTGTGGGACACTGAAGCTTTCTTT

v_call: TRBV29-1
j_call: TRBJ2-7
clone_size: .
d_call: TRBD1
cdr3_aa: CSASIGDRATYEQYF
cdr3_nt: TGCAGCGCCTCAATAGGGGACAGGGCCACCTACGAGCAGTACTTC

v_call: TRBV2
j_call: TRBJ1-1
clone_size: once
d_call: .
cdr3_aa: CASTQALFGAFF
cdr3_nt: TGTGCCAGCACCCAAGCGCTTTTCGGCGCTTTCTTT

v_call: TRBV5-4
j_call: TRBJ2-1
clone_size: .
d_call: .
cdr3_aa: CASSTTPGEQFF
cdr3_nt: TGTGCCAGCAGCACTACCCCAGGGGAGCAGTTCTTC

v_call: TRBV6-5
j_call: TRBJ2-7
clone_size: .
d_call: TRBD2
cdr3_aa: CASRRLAGLSYEQYF
cdr3_nt: TGTGCCAGCAGACGACTAGCGGGCCTCTCCTACGAGCAGTACTTC

v_call: TRBV5-1
j_call: TRBJ2-5
clone_size: .
d_call: .
cdr3_aa: CASSPFAGLQETQYF
cdr3_nt: TGCGCCAGCAGCCCGTTCGCAGGGTTACAAGAGACCCAGTACTTC

v_call: TRBV28
j_call: TRBJ2-1
clone_size: .
d_call: TRBD1
cdr3_aa: CASSARQGSKGSEQFF
cdr3_nt: TGTGCCAGCAGTGCCCGACAGGGGTCCAAGGGGAGTGAGCAGTTCTTC

v_call: TRBV5-1
j_call: TRBJ2-2
clone_size: .
d_call: .
cdr3_aa: CASSRTDPSTGELFF
cdr3_nt: TGCGCCAGCAGCCGGACAGACCCGAGCACCGGGGAGCTGTTTTTT

v_call: TRBV5-1
j_call: TRBJ2-1
clone_size: .
d_call: TRBD1
cdr3_aa: CASIPGQGYNEQFF
cdr3_nt: TGCGCCAGCATCCCGGGACAGGGGTACAATGAGCAGTTCTTC

v_call: TRBV19
j_call: TRBJ1-5
clone_size: .
d_call: .
cdr3_aa: CASSIREESNQPQHF
cdr3_nt: TGTGCCAGTAGCATTAGGGAGGAATCGAATCAGCCCCAGCATTTT

v_call: TRBV20-1
j_call: TRBJ1-4
clone_size: once
d_call: .
cdr3_aa: CSATVDEKLFF
cdr3_nt: TGCAGTGCTACCGTAGATGAAAAACTGTTTTTT